Given below is one T cell receptor (beta chain) in context. Its target antigen remains unknown. Base-call qualities are not available, and no considerably larger clone is one nucleotide away. CDR1 and CDR2, looked up from the germline V gene, are SGHRS and YFSETQ. Ends trimmed: V by 4 bases, J by 3 bases; bases unmatched to a gene: 7. The CDR3 covers 16 residues, taking in both the cysteine and the phenylalanine. Left in the record is the CDR3 DNA by itself, 48 bases read in frame from the first base. This specimen comes from a study of blood T cell repertoires in COVID-19 (dated by TCRdb to about 2020). Concerning the study at large: Samples covering the acute and convalescent phases of COVID-19 were provided by collaborators in the United States, Italy and Spain. The repertoires were released in a freely available public database meant as a resource for research on the immune response to SARS-CoV-2. Where available, HLA class I and class II types were taken from metadata supplied by the sample provider and were not determined by assay-based typing. The prospective study material was composed of cDNA or gDNA derived from T cells, B-cell-depleted T cells, or PBMCs. The dataset comprised deeply sampled blood TCRbeta repertoires from subjects exposed to, actively infected with, or recovered from COVID-19. The samples were drawn from the first 160 participants of the ongoing ImmuneRACE study and from 1,254 subjects provided by 6 global collaborators. Sample metadata almost always included a de-identified subject ID, COVID-19 status, age in years and sex.

TCRbeta CDR3 regions were amplified from genomic DNA using the immunoSEQ Assay, a bias-controlled multiplex PCR. The paper's data handling went like this. Within the assay, amplification of reference gene primers was used to estimate how many nucleated cells each sample contained. Sequence reads were collapsed and filtered to measure the absolute abundance of every unique TCRbeta CDR3 rearrangement. For each sample, productive Simpson clonality was calculated as the square root of Simpson's diversity index over productive rearrangements. TCRdb's version of the immuneACCESS table is confined to in-frame rearrangements and falls short of the full clone set. An unresolved V gene accounts for under half of the shortfall where checked; the remainder is of unknown origin. That table supplies the V and J calls and clone size; D and trimming were determined from the DNA. The sample contains about 220,000 clones, around 80% of them found a single time. In total, the top ten clones hold around 5% of the sample.

Each collaborating institution followed its own protocols to collect whole blood in K2EDTA tubes. For TCRbeta analysis, collaborators shipped samples in one of three forms: frozen whole blood, isolated PBMCs, or DNA extracted from either of those sample types. Broader findings and caveats from the paper: The amount of clinical and demographic metadata varied by source and participant and was provided uncurated.

Specimen: peripheral blood. The clonotype comes from a human donor in a cohort sampled during active COVID-19. Rearrangement joined TRBV5-1 to TRBJ2-6; 7 bases in the middle match TRBD1. The sequenced DNA is TGCGCCAGCAGCCCCGGACAGGTCGGTGGGGCCAACGTCCTGACTTTC. This encodes CASSPGQVGGANVLTF.